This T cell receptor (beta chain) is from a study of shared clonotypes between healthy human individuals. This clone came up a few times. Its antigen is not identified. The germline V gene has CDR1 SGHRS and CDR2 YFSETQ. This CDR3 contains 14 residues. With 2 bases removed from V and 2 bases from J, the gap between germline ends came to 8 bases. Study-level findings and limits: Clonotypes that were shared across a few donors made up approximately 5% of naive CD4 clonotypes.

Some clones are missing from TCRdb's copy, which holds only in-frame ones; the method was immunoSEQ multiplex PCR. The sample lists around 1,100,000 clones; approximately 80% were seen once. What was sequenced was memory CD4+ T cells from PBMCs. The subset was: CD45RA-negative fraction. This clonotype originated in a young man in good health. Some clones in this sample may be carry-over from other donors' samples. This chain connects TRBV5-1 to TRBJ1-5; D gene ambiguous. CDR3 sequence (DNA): TGCGCCAGCAGCTTCTTGGGAGGCAATCAGCCCCAGCATTTT. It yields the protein CASSFLGGNQPQHF.